The 18 T cell receptor beta chains listed next were all sequenced from one sample in a study of beta chain features in type 1 diabetes. Study-level findings and limits: Across all four CD4+ subsets, people with type 1 diabetes showed modestly shorter TCRB CDR3s.

What these receptors recognize is not known. Since all of the isolated RNA was reverse transcribed, expressed TCRB transcripts were what got sequenced. TCRdb keeps only in-frame clones here, not all; method: immunoSEQ multiplex PCR. The sample yields 300,000 to 350,000 clones, about 13% seen once. The material sequenced was naive CD4+ T cells from blood. The source of these receptors is a woman under 30 with type 1 diabetes.

CDR3 loop: CASSWRQEETQYF. The CDR3 nucleotides are TGTGCCAGCAGCTGGAGACAGGAAGAGACCCAGTACTTC. The chain joins TRBV5-6 to TRBJ2-5; the D gene is possibly TRBD1 (6 bases). The CDR3 has 13 amino acids. CDR1 is SGHDT and CDR2 is YYEEEE in the germline V gene. Trimming left V 3 bases short and J 3 bases short, with 9 bases between. Full variable domain (outside the CDR3, taken from reference TRBV5-6 and TRBJ2-5): DAGVTQSPTHLIKTRGQQVTLRCSPKSGHDTVSWYQQALGQGPQFIFQYYEEEERQRGNFPDRFSGHQFPNYSSELNVNALLLGDSALYLCASSWRQEETQYFGPGTRLLVL.

V and J are TRBV29-1 and TRBJ1-2, with TRBD1 identical over 7 bases. The CDR3 extends over 13 amino acids. Trimming removed 7 bases from V and 4 bases from J; junction bases left unmatched: 9. Germline V lookup: CDR1 SQVTM, CDR2 ANQGSEA. CDR3 sequence: CSASSQGIYGYTF. CDR3 bases: TGCAGCGCCTCCTCACAGGGGATCTATGGCTACACCTTC.

This clone was picked up a small number of times. The rearrangement uses TRBV5-1 and TRBJ2-1, with TRBD2 matching over 7 bases. Germline assignment: CDR1 SGHRS and CDR2 YFSETQ. V was pared by 7 bases and J by 3 bases, with 13 bases of the junction left unmatched. This CDR3 has 16 residues. The CDR3 nucleotides are TGCGCCAGCGAAAAGGATGGCGGGAGCGGCTACAATGAGCAGTTCTTC. It encodes CASEKDGGSGYNEQFF.

V gene TRBV7-6 combines with J gene TRBJ2-6; D may be TRBD1 (5 bases). The germline V gene encodes CDR1 SGHVS and CDR2 FNYEAQ. V was cut by 6 bases and J by 0 bases, with 12 bases left in between. The CDR3 consists of 16 residues. The CDR3 bases are TGTGCCAGCAGTCGACAGCCCCTCTCTGGGGCCAACGTCCTGACTTTC. Its translation: CASSRQPLSGANVLTF.

This clone was seen a handful of times. V gene TRBV7-2 combines with J gene TRBJ2-5; no definite D call. Trimming stripped 1 base from V and 2 bases from J, with 5 bases between. The CDR3 sequence is 13 residues long. CDR1 and CDR2 (germline): SGHTA, FQGNSA. The CDR3 is CASSLVQQETQYF. CDR3 bases: TGTGCCAGCAGCTTAGTCCAGCAAGAGACCCAGTACTTC.

CDR3 DNA sequence: TGTGCCAGCAGCTTTCTTTCGGGACAGAACACCGGGGAGCTGTTTTTT. Translated: CASSFLSGQNTGELFF. V is TRBV7-6 and J is TRBJ2-2; tentatively, D is TRBD1 (6 bases). This CDR3 region has 16 residues. Deletions cut 3 bases from V and 1 base from J, with 12 bases between. Germline V gives CDR1 SGHVS, CDR2 FNYEAQ.

The table lists this clone with a few counts. J is TRBJ2-2 and V is TRBV5-4, with TRBD1 matching over 7 bases. Germline CDR1 and CDR2: SGHNT and YYREEE (reference sequence). This CDR3 comprises 18 residues. J was trimmed by 0 bases and V by 0 bases; bases with no gene match: 8. Written as DNA, the CDR3 is TGTGCCAGCAGCTTGGATTGGGGAGACAGGGCGAACACCGGGGAGCTGTTTTTT. It is translated as CASSLDWGDRANTGELFF.

This clone was counted between two and nine times. The same CDR3 arises from other DNA sequences in this sample as well. The gene calls are TRBV18 and TRBJ2-1; the D gene is possibly TRBD2 (5 bases). Trimming took off 2 bases at V and 5 bases at J, with 7 bases between the two ends. In germline, CDR1 is KGHSH, CDR2 LQKENI. The CDR3 is 13 residues long. CDR3 in amino acids: CASSPGLNNEQFF. DNA for the CDR3: TGTGCCAGCTCACCAGGACTCAACAATGAGCAGTTCTTC.

The chain carries TRBV27 and TRBJ2-7; 8 bases agree with TRBD1. Germline CDR1 reads MNHEY; CDR2 reads SMNVEV (reference sequence). The junction had 6 bases not matched to a gene; V was cut back by 5 bases and J by 0 bases. This CDR3 has 15 residues. The CDR3 spells CASSLMDRDSYEQYF. In nucleotides, the CDR3 is TGTGCCAGCAGTCTCATGGACAGGGACTCCTACGAGCAGTACTTC.

The V gene is TRBV9, the J gene TRBJ1-5; the match to TRBD1 covers 7 bases. CDR3 length: 13 amino acids. Germline V CDR1 and CDR2: SGDLS, YYNGEE. V trimming: 0 bases; J trimming: 8 bases; junction bases outside the gene matches: 2. CDR3 in DNA: TGTGCCAGCAGCGTAGACACAGGGGAGCCCCAGCATTTT. Translated, it gives CASSVDTGEPQHF.

V is TRBV7-2 and J is TRBJ2-7, with 8 bases that match TRBD1. J lost 6 bases, V lost 6 bases, and 13 bases had no gene match. The germline CDR1 and CDR2 sequences are SGHTA and FQGNSA. This CDR3 contains 15 residues. The CDR3 protein is CASRGDRTYATEQYF. CDR3 nucleotide sequence: TGTGCCAGCAGGGGGGACAGGACCTACGCTACCGAGCAGTACTTC. The full variable domain, with the rest looked up from reference TRBV7-2 and TRBJ2-7, is GAGVSQSPSNKVTEKGKDVELRCDPISGHTALYWYRQSLGQGLEFLIYFQGNSAPDKSGLPSDRFSAERTGGSVSTLTIQRTQQEDSAVYLCASRGDRTYATEQYFGPGTRLTVT.

The chain uses TRBV28 and TRBJ1-1; no definite D call. Trimming took 8 bases from V and 1 from J, leaving 20 bases between them. The CDR3 has 16 amino acids. Germline CDR1 reads MDHEN; CDR2 reads SYDVKM. CDR3 DNA: TGTGCCAGCCACCACCCAGGTTATCCGAAGAACACTGAAGCTTTCTTT. It yields the protein CASHHPGYPKNTEAFF.

This clone was seen a handful of times. This chain joins TRBV11-2 and TRBJ2-1, with 10 bases identical to TRBD2. The V and J ends lost 4 bases and 3 bases, in that order; junction bases with no gene match: 3. The CDR3 has 15 amino acids. Germline V gene lookup returns CDR1 SGHAT and CDR2 FQNNGV. CDR3 residues: CASSSGLADYNEQFF. The CDR3 DNA reads TGTGCCAGCAGCTCCGGACTAGCGGACTACAATGAGCAGTTCTTC.

Note on this clone: Additional DNA sequences in this sample encode the identical CDR3. J is TRBJ2-1 and V is TRBV7-9; 10 nucleotides align to TRBD2. The CDR3 extends over 15 amino acids. Germline CDR1 reads SEHNR; CDR2 reads FQNEAQ (reference sequence). The junction had 5 bases not matched to a gene; V was cut back by 5 bases and J by 4 bases. As DNA, the CDR3 is TGTGCCAGCAGCCTGGGACTAGCGAAATACAATGAGCAGTTCTTC. Translating gives CASSLGLAKYNEQFF.

CDR3: CASSYAASGYNEQFF. Written as DNA, the CDR3 is TGTGCCAGCAGTTACGCGGCTAGCGGCTACAATGAGCAGTTCTTC. This sequence joins TRBV6-6 and TRBJ2-1; 7 nucleotides agree with TRBD2. Germline values: CDR1 MNHNY, CDR2 SVGAGI (reference sequence). Trimming took 2 bases from V and 3 from J; bases not matched to a gene: 4. This CDR3 has 15 amino acids.

The V gene is TRBV7-9, the J gene TRBJ2-1, with a tentative D call TRBD1 (5 bases). This CDR3 contains 15 residues. Trimming shortened V by 2 bases and J by 5 bases, and 13 bases separated the two germline ends. The germline V gene encodes CDR1 SEHNR and CDR2 FQNEAQ (reference sequence). CDR3 nucleotides: TGTGCCAGCAGCTTACAGCCAGGGTCGAACAATGAGCAGTTCTTC. Translating it yields CASSLQPGSNNEQFF.

This clone was seen a handful of times. The J gene is TRBJ2-3, the V gene TRBV28, with D perhaps TRBD2 (6 bases). Trimming cost V 3 bases and J 5 bases, with 9 bases left between them. The CDR3 length is 13 residues. CDR1 is MDHEN and CDR2 is SYDVKM in the germline V gene. The CDR3 loop is CASSFGGGDTQYF. CDR3 sequence (DNA): TGTGCCAGCAGTTTCGGGGGTGGAGATACGCAGTATTTT. Full variable domain (remainder filled in from reference TRBV28 and TRBJ2-3): DVKVTQSSRYLVKRTGEKVFLECVQDMDHENMFWYRQDPGLGLRLIYFSYDVKMKEKGDIPEGYSVSREKKERFSLILESASTNQTSMYLCASSFGGGDTQYFGPGTRLTVL.

This chain connects TRBV30 to TRBJ2-3, with 10 bases that match TRBD2. Trimming at V came to 0 bases and at J to 2 bases, leaving 8 bases not matched to a gene. The germline V gene has CDR1 GTSNPN and CDR2 SVGIG (reference sequence). The CDR3 loop spans 17 amino acids. CDR3 sequence reads: CAWSVFRTSGNTDTQYF. Written as DNA, the CDR3 is TGTGCCTGGAGTGTTTTCCGAACTAGCGGGAACACAGATACGCAGTATTTT.